A single sample gave rise to the 11 T cell receptor beta chains below, sequenced in a study of T cells in Graves' hyperthyroidism and ophthalmopathy. Researchers took RNA transcripts and amplified the TCR beta CDR3 regions from them. TCR CDR3 underwent first-round RT-PCR with the HTBI primer set. TCRdb passed the multiplex PCR reads through MiXCR, listing each CDR3 protein once. The table has roughly 380,000 distinct CDR3 sequences, approximately 15% seen once. Sequences were obtained from blood. These receptors were taken from a woman aged 60-70 years with Graves' hyperthyroidism.

A note on this clonotype: This could be a read error, since a much larger clone is one nucleotide away. The V call is TRBV2, the J call TRBJ2-2, with 12 bases identical to TRBD2. The germline gives CDR1 SNHLY, CDR2 FYNNEI. The trim removed 6 bases at V and 6 bases at J, leaving 5 bases unmatched. The CDR3 contains 15 residues. In nucleotides, the CDR3 is TGTGCCAGCAGAGCGACTAGCGGGAGTCCCGGGGAGCTGTTTTTT. Its protein product is CASRATSGSPGELFF. Using reference TRBV2 and TRBJ2-2 for the parts outside the CDR3, the full variable domain is EPEVTQTPSHQVTQMGQEVILRCVPISNHLYFYWYRQILGQKVEFLVSFYNNEISEKSEIFDDQFSVERPDGSNFTLKIRSTKLEDSAMYFCASRATSGSPGELFFGEGSRLTVL.

The table lists this clonotype with many counts. The rearrangement uses TRBV2 and TRBJ1-4, with a weak D call TRBD1 (6 bases). The CDR3 totals 14 residues. The V and J ends lost 6 bases and 7 bases respectively, with 15 bases between them. Germline V gene lookup returns CDR1 SNHLY and CDR2 FYNNEI. In DNA form, the CDR3 reads TGTGCCAGCAGGTTCGCGGGGGCTAGTGAAAAACTGTTTTTT. Its protein product is CASRFAGASEKLFF.

V gene TRBV4-1 combines with J gene TRBJ2-2, with D unclear. Trimming pared 4 bases from V and 5 bases from J, leaving 17 bases between. The CDR3 has 16 amino acids. Looked up from germline, CDR1 is MGHRA and CDR2 is YSYEKL. The CDR3 is CASSPLTTTSTGELFF. As DNA, the CDR3 is TGCGCCAGCAGCCCCCTCACTACTACCTCGACCGGGGAGCTGTTTTTT.

This clonotype was seen repeatedly, ten times or more. This rearrangement joins TRBV20-1 to TRBJ2-7; TRBD2 agrees at 10 bases. V shed 1 base and J 1 base; nucleotides not matched to a gene: 4. In germline, CDR1 is DFQATT, CDR2 SNEGSKA (reference sequence). The CDR3 has 15 amino acids. CDR3 bases: TGCAGTGCTAGAGGCCAACTAGCGGGGTCCTACGAGCAGTACTTC. Translated, it gives CSARGQLAGSYEQYF.

As to this clonotype: This sequence may be a read error, since a much larger clone differs from it by one base. J is TRBJ2-1 and V is TRBV27; no definite D call. Looked up from germline, CDR1 is MNHEY and CDR2 is SMNVEV (reference sequence). CDR3 length: 14 amino acids. V lost 6 bases to trimming and J lost 0 bases, with 9 bases between them. This CDR3 is CASRSQSSYNEQFF. CDR3 nucleotide sequence: TGTGCCAGCAGATCGCAGAGCTCCTACAATGAGCAGTTCTTC.

About this clonotype itself: Just one base apart from a much larger clone, this may be a read error. The chain carries TRBV5-6 and TRBJ1-2; 8 nucleotides match TRBD1. The length of the CDR3 is 15 residues. Germline lookup yields CDR1 SGHDT and CDR2 YYEEEE. The CDR3 DNA sequence: TGTGTCAGCAGCCTCCGGACAGGGCTTAGCTATGGCTACACCTTC. Translation gives CVSSLRTGLSYGYTF.

This clonotype occurred many times. The V and J genes are TRBV29-1 and TRBJ2-5, with 8 positions matching TRBD1. The CDR3 spans 16 residues. The V and J ends lost 6 bases and 5 bases, in that order; junction bases with no gene match: 17. Germline V gene lookup returns CDR1 SQVTM and CDR2 ANQGSEA. The CDR3, as DNA: TGCAGCGTAAAAGCCCCCCTGGACAGGGCAGCGGAGACCCAGTACTTC. This sequence encodes CSVKAPLDRAAETQYF.

This clonotype was counted between two and nine times. J is TRBJ1-6 and V is TRBV12-3 or TRBV12-4; no clear D. The CDR3 runs 15 residues. The V end lost 6 bases, the J end lost 9 bases, and 18 bases lay between the germline ends. CDR3 bases: TGTGCCAGCAGCCCCTTAGACGTACAATTTTCACCCCTCCACTTT. Residues: CASSPLDVQFSPLHF.

This clonotype came up a few times. The chain uses TRBV6-5 and TRBJ2-5, with TRBD1 identical over 9 bases. The ends lost 0 bases at V and 5 bases at J; junction bases unmatched: 4. The germline V gene has CDR1 MNHEY and CDR2 SVGAGI. The CDR3 totals 15 residues. CDR3 in amino acids: CASSYSRQGEETQYF. Here the CDR3 DNA reads TGTGCCAGCAGTTACTCGAGACAGGGGGAGGAGACCCAGTACTTC.

A few counts support this clonotype. The rearrangement links TRBV11-2 to TRBJ2-1; 8 bases are shared with TRBD1. The CDR3 spans 16 residues. After removal of 5 bases from V and 0 bases from J, the junction contained 6 bases not matched to a gene. Germline CDR1 SGHAT, CDR2 FQNNGV. CDR3 nucleotides: TGTGCCAGCAGCCGCGGACAGGGAGGCTCCTACAATGAGCAGTTCTTC. Amino acid sequence: CASSRGQGGSYNEQFF.

This clonotype has more than one count but fewer than ten. In nucleotides, the CDR3 is TGCGCCAGCAGAACCGGGACCTCCAACGGTGGCTACACCTTC. This sequence encodes CASRTGTSNGGYTF. The rearrangement joins TRBV5-1 to TRBJ1-2; TRBD1 is a possible D gene (5 bases). Trimming took 5 bases from V and 7 from J, leaving 18 bases between them. CDR3 size: 14 residues. Germline lookup yields CDR1 SGHRS and CDR2 YFSETQ.